The 5 T cell receptor beta chains below were found in one sample sequenced in a study of molecular identifiers for immune sequencing clone quantification. One entry per CDR3 protein, called by TCRdb with MiXCR from the PCR reads. This sample has some 320,000 distinct CDR3 sequences, with 20% to 25% found just once. The source material was naive CD8+ T cells from blood, with Jurkat cell RNA spiked in. Documented subset: FACS-sorted CD8+CD4-CCR7+CD45RA+ naive T cells. These TCRs come from a human donor in good health. Some libraries in this study had Jurkat cell RNA spiked in.

This clonotype has ten or more counts. The chain uses TRBV5-1 and TRBJ2-3; TRBD2 matches at 11 bases. The V segment lost 5 bases and the J segment 2 bases; nucleotides outside the gene matches: 4. Germline values: CDR1 SGHRS, CDR2 YFSETQ. The CDR3 contains 15 residues. DNA of the CDR3: TGCGCCAGCAGGGGACTAGCGGCTCTCACAGATACGCAGTATTTT. Protein: CASRGLAALTDTQYF.

This clonotype was recorded at least ten times. V is TRBV7-2 and J is TRBJ2-7; 8 bases are shared with TRBD1. The germline CDR1 and CDR2 sequences are SGHTA and FQGNSA. Trimming took 5 bases from V and 3 from J; bases not matched to a gene: 6. This CDR3 is built from 14 residues. The CDR3 here is CASSHAGGGYEQYF. CDR3 coding DNA: TGTGCCAGCAGCCATGCAGGGGGCGGCTACGAGCAGTACTTC.

A remark on this clonotype: This may stem from a read error, because a much larger clone lies one nucleotide away. The chain uses TRBV12-3 or TRBV12-4 and TRBJ1-3; D is perhaps TRBD1 (6 bases). The CDR3 loop spans 15 amino acids. The DNA for the CDR3 is TGTGCCGGCAGTTATTCAGGGGACTCTGGAAACACCATATATTTT. This encodes CAGSYSGDSGNTIYF.

This rearrangement joins TRBV6-2 or TRBV6-3 to TRBJ1-1, with D perhaps matching TRBD1 (5 bases). Germline lookup yields CDR1 MNHEY and CDR2 SVGEGT. Trimming left V 7 bases short and J 5 bases short, with 14 bases between. CDR3 length: 13 residues. The CDR3 is CASTPGGYTEAFF. The DNA for the CDR3 is TGTGCCAGCACCCCTGGGGGATATACTGAAGCTTTCTTT.

This clonotype was seen at least ten times. This rearrangement joins TRBV7-9 to TRBJ2-3; D ambiguous. Trimming pared 2 bases from V and 6 bases from J, leaving 12 bases between. The germline CDR1 and CDR2 sequences are SEHNR and FQNEAQ (reference sequence). There are 14 residues in the CDR3. The CDR3: CASSLLFALDTQYF. The CDR3 DNA is TGTGCCAGCAGCTTACTCTTCGCCCTGGATACGCAGTATTTT.